This TCR beta chain was recorded in a study of blood T cell repertoires in COVID-19. Study information: The origin of the acute and convalescent COVID-19 samples was the United States, Italy and Spain. From T cells, B-cell-depleted T cells, or PBMCs came the material, which was cDNA or gDNA.

V lost 0 bases and J 0 bases, leaving 3 bases between the germline ends. The CDR3 has 13 residues. CDR1 is GTSNPN, CDR2 SVGIG, per germline (reference sequence). Original handling: Reference gene primers were amplified, and this amplification served to estimate nucleated cell counts. Profiled with immunoSEQ multiplex PCR; TCRdb holds only in-frame clones, not every one. V, J and clone size are taken as reported in that table, and D and trimming were inferred from the DNA itself. The sample has 71,000 or so clones, less than 95% seen once. The chain recombines TRBV30 with TRBJ1-5; D is ambiguous. The sequenced material came from peripheral blood. The clonotype originates from a woman between 18 and 30 years old with acute or convalescent COVID-19. CDR3 residues: CAWSVNSNQPQHF. The CDR3 DNA reads TGTGCCTGGAGTGTCAATAGCAATCAGCCCCAGCATTTT.